The 32 T cell receptor beta chains given below trace back to one sample, sequenced in a study of T cell repertoires in cytomegalovirus infection. MiXCR was run by TCRdb on the reads, yielding one entry per CDR3 protein. The table has around 900,000 distinct CDR3 sequences, roughly 31% seen once; the top ten hold 10% to 15%. These TCRs' antigens remain unknown. The specimen was cultured CD8+ T cells from PBMCs, collected from culture after CMV antigen stimulation. These TCRs come from a human donor in good health (CMV status not recorded). Some clones in this sample may be carry-over from other donors' samples.

The gene calls are TRBV28 and TRBJ1-5, with D uncertain. Trimming took off 2 bases at V and 8 bases at J, with 10 bases between the two ends. Germline CDR1 MDHEN, CDR2 SYDVKM. There are 13 residues in the CDR3. CDR3 region: CASSLTQREPQHF. CDR3 in DNA: TGTGCCAGCAGTTTAACGCAGCGAGAGCCCCAGCATTTT.

The chain is built from TRBV24-1 and TRBJ1-1; D perhaps matches TRBD1 (5 bases). The V end was cut by 4 bases, the J end by 1 base, with 12 bases between. The CDR3 is 15 residues long. Per germline, CDR1 KGHDR and CDR2 SFDVKD. The CDR3 is CATSERPRENTEAFF. Here the CDR3 DNA reads TGTGCCACCAGTGAGAGGCCCAGGGAGAACACTGAAGCTTTCTTT.

The rearrangement uses TRBV27 and TRBJ2-5; tentatively, D is TRBD1 (7 bases). Trimming took off 8 bases at V and 5 bases at J, with 15 bases between the two ends. This CDR3 is built from 13 residues. CDR1 and CDR2 (germline): MNHEY, SMNVEV (reference sequence). The CDR3 coding sequence is TGTGCCAGCGGCAGGGGGGCAATGGAGACCCAGTACTTC. This gives the protein CASGRGAMETQYF.

The table lists this clonotype with a few counts. The J gene is TRBJ2-7, the V gene TRBV10-3, with D possibly matching TRBD1 (6 bases). The germline CDR1 and CDR2 sequences are ENHRY and SYGVKD. The CDR3 has 12 amino acids. V gave up 10 bases and J gave up 2 bases, with 12 bases separating them. DNA for the CDR3: TGTGCCACAAAGGGACACACCTACGAGCAGTACGTC. This codes for CATKGHTYEQYV.

This clonotype was counted between two and nine times. The chain couples TRBV12-3 or TRBV12-4 to TRBJ2-1; D unresolved. V lost 2 bases to trimming and J lost 5 bases, with 10 bases between them. This CDR3 spans 14 amino acids. CDR3 sequence (DNA): TGTGCCAGCAGTTTAACCCCCTCAGACAATGAGCAGTTCTTC. It encodes CASSLTPSDNEQFF.

The gene calls are TRBV9 and TRBJ1-5; a possible D gene is TRBD1 (5 bases). V lost 0 bases and J lost 9, with 13 bases in between. Germline CDR1 reads SGDLS; CDR2 reads YYNGEE. The CDR3 extends over 14 amino acids. The CDR3, as DNA: TGTGCCAGCAGCGTAGCGGGGGGGGTGGGGCCCCAGCATTTT. Translated, it gives CASSVAGGVGPQHF.

V and J are TRBV14 and TRBJ2-1, with D tentatively TRBD2 (5 bases). Germline V gene lookup returns CDR1 SGHDN and CDR2 FVKESK. The V gene lost 0 bases and the J gene lost 8 bases, with 11 bases spanning the gap. This CDR3 is 14 amino acids long. The CDR3 DNA sequence: TGTGCCAGCAGCCAAGAATCGGGGTACGATGAGCAGTTCTTC. This codes for CASSQESGYDEQFF.

This chain links TRBV3-1 with TRBJ2-3, with D unclear. The V gene lost 0 bases and the J gene lost 2 bases, with 6 bases spanning the gap. The CDR3 covers 14 residues. Looked up from germline, CDR1 is LGHDT and CDR2 is YNNKEL (reference sequence). CDR3: CASSQEYHTDTQYF. CDR3 nucleotide sequence: TGTGCCAGCAGCCAAGAATACCACACAGATACGCAGTATTTT.

V is TRBV5-6 and J is TRBJ2-7; unclear D gene. Between the trimmed V and J ends, which lost 4 bases and 4 bases, there was a span of 21 bases. The CDR3 has 16 amino acids. Looked up from germline, CDR1 is SGHDT and CDR2 is YYEEEE. The CDR3: CASSLPWARRWYEQYV. In DNA form, the CDR3 reads TGTGCCAGCAGCCTACCTTGGGCCCGGCGGTGGTACGAGCAGTACGTC.

The gene calls are TRBV5-4 and TRBJ1-5; D gene ambiguous. Germline V gives CDR1 SGHNT, CDR2 YYREEE (reference sequence). V was trimmed by 0 bases and J by 2 bases, leaving 15 bases between them. The CDR3 covers 17 residues. The CDR3 DNA follows: TGTGCCAGCAGCTTGGACGGGAGGGTAGAGGGCAATCAGCCCCAGCATTTT. Its translation: CASSLDGRVEGNQPQHF.

Ten or more counts support this clonotype. The J gene is TRBJ2-7, the V gene TRBV12-3 or TRBV12-4; D is ambiguous. The CDR3 sequence is 13 residues long. Trimming removed 6 bases from V and 3 bases from J, with 12 bases in between. The CDR3 loop reads CASSNGRVYEQYF. CDR3 DNA sequence: TGTGCCAGCAGCAATGGACGTGTCTACGAGCAGTACTTC.

This clonotype was seen a handful of times. The V gene is TRBV9, the J gene TRBJ2-1; D is perhaps TRBD2 (5 bases). With 0 bases removed from V and 4 bases from J, the gap between germline ends came to 11 bases. This CDR3 contains 15 residues. Germline assignment: CDR1 SGDLS and CDR2 YYNGEE. The CDR3 loop is CASSVGGGPYNEQFF. In DNA form, the CDR3 reads TGTGCCAGCAGCGTAGGAGGAGGCCCTTACAATGAGCAGTTCTTC.

This clonotype showed up just once. The chain links TRBV6-1 to TRBJ1-5; 8 nucleotides line up with TRBD1. V was pared by 4 bases and J by 5 bases, with 4 bases of the junction left unmatched. The germline V gene encodes CDR1 MNHNS and CDR2 SASEGT. CDR3 length: 14 residues. The CDR3 DNA reads as TGTGCCAGCAGTGCCGACAGGGGTCATCAGCCCCAGCATTTT. It yields the protein CASSADRGHQPQHF.

At least ten counts were recorded for this clonotype. The rearrangement uses TRBV7-9 and TRBJ1-3; D is uncertain. The CDR3 loop spans 17 amino acids. Germline V gives CDR1 SEHNR, CDR2 FQNEAQ (reference sequence). V was shortened by 3 bases and J by 2 bases, with 17 bases between the two germline ends. The CDR3 DNA reads as TGTGCCAGCAGCTTGGGTGGGCCATCGCGGGCTGGAAACACCATATATTTT. Its protein is CASSLGGPSRAGNTIYF.

The chain employs TRBV15 and TRBJ2-1; tentatively, D is TRBD1 or TRBD2 (5 bases each). The CDR3 totals 15 residues. V gave up 5 bases and J gave up 0 bases, with 11 bases separating them. The germline gives CDR1 LNHNV, CDR2 YYDKDF (reference sequence). For the CDR3, the DNA is TGTGCCACCAGCCGCGAGGGGTCCTCCTACAATGAGCAGTTCTTC. This translates into CATSREGSSYNEQFF.

The V gene is TRBV15, the J gene TRBJ2-1, with D possibly being TRBD1 or TRBD2 (5 bases each). The CDR3 has 16 amino acids. V lost 5 bases to trimming and J lost 6 bases, with 20 bases between them. The germline gives CDR1 LNHNV, CDR2 YYDKDF (reference sequence). The CDR3 DNA follows: TGTGCCACCAGCCCTAAAGCCGGGACGTATGGCAATGAGCAGTTCTTC. It is translated as CATSPKAGTYGNEQFF.

The V call is TRBV12-3 or TRBV12-4, the J call TRBJ2-1; a possible D gene is TRBD1 (6 bases). Trimming took 5 bases from V and 9 from J, leaving 23 bases between them. This CDR3 has 16 residues. CDR3 in amino acids: CASSPSPDRLGREQFF. The CDR3 nucleotides read TGTGCCAGCAGTCCAAGCCCAGACAGGTTAGGGCGTGAGCAGTTCTTC.

This clonotype has ten or more counts. The rearrangement uses TRBV7-6 and TRBJ2-2; 11 nucleotides agree with TRBD2. With 4 bases clipped from V and 1 base from J, the junction kept 11 bases outside the gene matches. The germline V gene encodes CDR1 SGHVS and CDR2 FNYEAQ. The length of the CDR3 is 19 residues. The CDR3 DNA sequence: TGTGCCAGCAGCTCCCCCGTGACTAGCGGGGTCCGGAACACCGGGGAGCTGTTTTTT. Its translation: CASSSPVTSGVRNTGELFF.

Only a few counts were recorded for this clonotype. This chain uses TRBV19 with TRBJ2-1, with D unclear. The CDR3 contains 11 residues. Trimming stripped 7 bases from V and 8 bases from J, with 9 bases between. Looked up from germline, CDR1 is LNHDA and CDR2 is SQIVND (reference sequence). The CDR3 reads CASKSGDEQFF. CDR3 nucleotides: TGTGCCAGTAAGAGTGGGGATGAGCAGTTCTTC.

The rearrangement uses TRBV7-6 and TRBJ2-5; D call uncertain. The CDR3 is 15 amino acids. V dropped 4 bases and J dropped 1 base, with 13 bases sitting between them. Per the germline V gene, CDR1 is SGHVS and CDR2 is FNYEAQ. The CDR3 DNA reads as TGTGCCAGCAGCTCCGTTAGACTCCCCCAAGAGACCCAGTACTTC. Translating it yields CASSSVRLPQETQYF. The whole variable domain, filled in from reference TRBV7-6 and TRBJ2-5, reads GAGVSQSPRYKVTKRGQDVALRCDPISGHVSLYWYRQALGQGPEFLTYFNYEAQQDKSGLPNDRFSAERPEGSISTLTIQRTEQRDSAMYRCASSSVRLPQETQYFGPGTRLLVL.

In regard to this clonotype: Compared with germline, one end of the junction differs, possibly owing to a read error. The genes are TRBV5-4 and TRBJ2-1, with a weak D call TRBD1 (5 bases). Germline V gives CDR1 SGHNT, CDR2 YYREEE (reference sequence). The CDR3 runs 11 residues. CDR3 region: CASSLLGLEVF. The CDR3 DNA is TGTGCCAGCAGCTTGCTGGGGCTTGAGGTCTTC. Based on the CDR3 plus reference TRBV5-4 and TRBJ2-1, the full variable domain is ETGVTQSPTHLIKTRGQQVTLRCSSQSGHNTVSWYQQALGQGPQFIFQYYREEENGRGNFPPRFSGLQFPNYSSELNVNALELDDSALYLCASSLLGLEVFGPGTRLTVL.

The rearrangement joins TRBV28 to TRBJ2-2; TRBD2 is a possible D gene (6 bases). V was cut by 6 bases and J by 3 bases, with 20 bases left in between. Germline CDR1 is MDHEN and CDR2 is SYDVKM. The CDR3 consists of 17 residues. CDR3: CASSLAGMKRDTGELFF. The CDR3 DNA reads as TGTGCCAGCAGCCTGGCGGGGATGAAACGGGACACCGGGGAGCTGTTTTTT. The full variable domain, completed using reference TRBV28 and TRBJ2-2, is DVKVTQSSRYLVKRTGEKVFLECVQDMDHENMFWYRQDPGLGLRLIYFSYDVKMKEKGDIPEGYSVSREKKERFSLILESASTNQTSMYLCASSLAGMKRDTGELFFGEGSRLTVL.

This clonotype was picked up many times. The chain's CDR3 is CASRKTVISNEKLFF. The CDR3 coding sequence is TGTGCCAGCAGGAAGACAGTCATCTCTAATGAAAAACTGTTTTTT. The chain couples TRBV6-1 to TRBJ1-4, with D possibly TRBD1 on 5 matching bases. Germline values: CDR1 MNHNS, CDR2 SASEGT. CDR3 length equals 15 residues. V lost 6 bases and J lost 3, with 14 bases in between.

The CDR3 sequence: CASSLSGDGNEQYV. The CDR3 DNA reads TGTGCCAGCAGTTTATCGGGGGATGGGAACGAGCAGTACGTC. The chain carries TRBV27 and TRBJ2-7; the D gene could be TRBD1 or TRBD2 (5 bases each). The V gene lost 0 bases and the J gene lost 5 bases, with 11 bases spanning the gap. CDR3 length equals 14 residues. Germline CDR1 and CDR2: MNHEY and SMNVEV (reference sequence).

This clonotype was found many times. The CDR3 DNA reads as TGTGCCAGCAGCTTAGAGAGCGGAACGTTCAATGAGCAGTTCTTC. It yields the protein CASSLESGTFNEQFF. The gene calls are TRBV7-2 and TRBJ2-1, with a possible D match to TRBD2 (5 bases). This CDR3 is built from 15 residues. The V end was cut by 1 base, the J end by 6 bases, with 13 bases between. The germline CDR1 and CDR2 sequences are SGHTA and FQGNSA.

This clonotype has just a few counts. The chain uses TRBV28 and TRBJ2-3, with 10 positions matching TRBD1. V trimming: 6 bases; J trimming: 2 bases; junction bases outside the gene matches: 20. The CDR3 consists of 20 residues. The germline V gene has CDR1 MDHEN and CDR2 SYDVKM. The CDR3 region has the DNA TGTGCCAGCAGGTCCCTCACCCGGGACAGGGGTGCATGGAACACAGATACGCAGTATTTT. Translation gives CASRSLTRDRGAWNTDTQYF.

In its sample, this clonotype was seen a few times. The rearrangement joins TRBV5-5 to TRBJ2-3; TRBD1 matches at 8 bases. Germline CDR1 is SGHKS and CDR2 is YYEKEE (reference sequence). CDR3 size: 16 residues. The J segment lost 1 base and the V segment lost 4 bases, leaving 8 bases of the junction unmatched. The CDR3 sequence: CASSRGGQGGTDTQYF. CDR3 sequence (DNA): TGTGCCAGCAGCCGGGGCGGACAGGGAGGCACAGATACGCAGTATTTT.

As for this clonotype: This could be a read error, since a much larger clone is one nucleotide away. This chain connects TRBV7-2 to TRBJ2-3; the D gene is possibly TRBD1 (5 bases). Per the germline V gene, CDR1 is SGHTA and CDR2 is FQGNSA. This CDR3 is built from 15 residues. CDR3 in amino acids: CVSSLDGQATDTQYF. The CDR3, as DNA: TGTGTCAGCAGCTTAGACGGACAAGCAACAGATACGCAGTATTTT.

This rearrangement joins TRBV6-5 to TRBJ2-2; tentatively, D is TRBD2 (5 bases). Germline lookup yields CDR1 MNHEY and CDR2 SVGAGI. Trimming removed 3 bases from V and 6 bases from J, with 11 bases in between. The CDR3 has 14 amino acids. CDR3 loop: CASSYLATAGELFF. CDR3 nucleotides: TGTGCCAGCAGTTATCTAGCTACGGCCGGGGAGCTGTTTTTT.

In this sample, this clonotype turned up a few times. A junction boundary mismatches the germline segment, possibly from a read error. CDR3 in amino acids: CASSSGTRRKHF. In DNA form, the CDR3 reads TGTGCCAGCAGTTCCGGGACTAGGAGGAAACACTTC. The V and J genes are TRBV6-5 and TRBJ2-5, with TRBD2 matching over 8 bases. Germline V gene data show CDR1 as MNHEY and CDR2 as SVGAGI. CDR3 length: 12 amino acids.

This clonotype was observed a few times. V and J are TRBV6-2 or TRBV6-3 and TRBJ1-1; D remains ambiguous. V lost 6 bases, J lost 5 bases, and 16 bases lay in between. There are 14 residues in the CDR3. From germline, CDR1 is MNHEY and CDR2 SVGEGT. As DNA, the CDR3 is TGTGCCAGCAGCCGCTCTAACTCGGGAACTGAAGCTTTCTTT. It codes for CASSRSNSGTEAFF.

The chain carries TRBV7-3 and TRBJ2-1, with 7 bases aligning to TRBD1. Germline lookup yields CDR1 SGHTA and CDR2 FQGTGA. The length of the CDR3 is 16 residues. V gave up 1 base and J gave up 5 bases; unmatched junction bases: 8. Here the CDR3 reads CASSLNPRTGDNEQFF. CDR3 coding DNA: TGTGCCAGCAGCTTAAACCCCCGGACAGGTGACAATGAGCAGTTCTTC.